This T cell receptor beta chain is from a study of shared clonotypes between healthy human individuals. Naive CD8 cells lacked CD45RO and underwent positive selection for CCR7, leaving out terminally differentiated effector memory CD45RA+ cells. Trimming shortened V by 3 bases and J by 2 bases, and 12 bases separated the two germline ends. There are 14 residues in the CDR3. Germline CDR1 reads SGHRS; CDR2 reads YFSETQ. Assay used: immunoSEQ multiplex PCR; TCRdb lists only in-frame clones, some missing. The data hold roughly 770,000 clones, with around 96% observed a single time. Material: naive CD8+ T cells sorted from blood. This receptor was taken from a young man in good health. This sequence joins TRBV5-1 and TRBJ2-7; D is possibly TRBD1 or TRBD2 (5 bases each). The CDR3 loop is CASSWDAATYEQYF. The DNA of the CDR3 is TGCGCCAGCAGCTGGGACGCGGCTACCTACGAGCAGTACTTC.